This T cell receptor beta chain came from a study of blood T cell repertoires in COVID-19. Background on the study: COVID-19 samples, acute and convalescent, were from the United States, Italy and Spain. PBMCs, B-cell-depleted T cells, or T cells were the source of the cDNA or gDNA that made up the material.

This clone appeared once. Measured with immunoSEQ multiplex PCR; TCRdb has only the in-frame clones, and not every one. The sample holds about 210,000 clones, approximately 90% seen once. V lost 4 bases and J 1 base, leaving 11 bases between the germline ends. CDR1 is SGHRS, CDR2 YFSETQ, per germline. The CDR3 is made up of 15 amino acids. The chain employs TRBV5-1 and TRBJ2-2; possible D gene TRBD1, 5 bases. This TCR was recovered from a man under 40 with acute or convalescent COVID-19. The sequenced material came from peripheral blood. The CDR3 sequence: CASSAIQVNTGELFF. The CDR3 DNA is TGCGCCAGCAGCGCTATACAGGTGAACACCGGGGAGCTGTTTTTT.